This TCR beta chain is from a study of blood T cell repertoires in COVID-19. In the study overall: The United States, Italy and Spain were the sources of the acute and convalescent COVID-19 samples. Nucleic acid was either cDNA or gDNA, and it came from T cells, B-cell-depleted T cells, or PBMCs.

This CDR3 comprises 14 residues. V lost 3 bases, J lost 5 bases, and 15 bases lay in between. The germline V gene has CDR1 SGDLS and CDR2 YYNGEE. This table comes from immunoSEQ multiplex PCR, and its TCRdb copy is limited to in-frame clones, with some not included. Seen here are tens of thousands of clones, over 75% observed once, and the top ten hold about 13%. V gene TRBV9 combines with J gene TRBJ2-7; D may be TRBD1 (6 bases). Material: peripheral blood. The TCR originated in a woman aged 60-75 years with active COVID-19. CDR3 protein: CASSEWGRGDEQYF. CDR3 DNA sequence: TGTGCCAGCAGCGAGTGGGGCAGGGGCGACGAGCAGTACTTC. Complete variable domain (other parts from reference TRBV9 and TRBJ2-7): DSGVTQTPKHLITATGQRVTLRCSPRSGDLSVYWYQQSLDQGLQFLIQYYNGEERAKGNILERFSAQQFPDLHSELNLSSLELGDSALYFCASSEWGRGDEQYFGPGTRLTVT.